This TCR beta chain is drawn from a study of blood T cell repertoires in COVID-19. Study-level information: There were acute and convalescent COVID-19 samples, and they came from the United States, Italy and Spain. From T cells, B-cell-depleted T cells, or PBMCs came the material, which was cDNA or gDNA.

Source study methods: The assay estimated nucleated cells by amplifying reference gene primers. The data were produced by immunoSEQ multiplex PCR, yet TCRdb's version contains in-frame clones alone and is incomplete. Clonal size and the V and J genes are those of that table, whereas D and trimming came from the DNA. Among tens of thousands of clones listed, around 90% were seen once. V was pared by 6 bases and J by 2 bases, with 11 bases between. CDR1 SGHTA and CDR2 FQGNSA come from the germline V gene. The CDR3 loop spans 14 amino acids. The specimen was peripheral blood. This chain connects TRBV7-2 to TRBJ2-1, with a possible D match to TRBD2 (5 bases). This receptor was identified in a human donor in a cohort sampled during active COVID-19. CDR3 region: CASSVLGTYNEQFF. As DNA, the CDR3 is TGTGCCAGCAGTGTCCTCGGGACCTACAATGAGCAGTTCTTC.